Listed here are 32 T cell receptor beta chains from one sample, sequenced in a study of vaccination and CD4 T cells after COVID-19. The sample's treatment: roughly 11-day PBMC culture with coronavirus spike peptide pools or control peptides (ViraFEST assay). Oncomine TCR Beta short-read sequencing was applied to DNA from cultured CD4+ T cells. MiXCR, run by TCRdb on the PCR reads, gives a single entry per CDR3 protein. The table has roughly 17,000 distinct CDR3 sequences, around 59% seen once. These receptors have no identified antigens. Sequenced material: CD4+ T cells from blood, cultured in vitro. The receptor set was obtained from a human donor who had recovered from COVID-19.

The genes are TRBV27 and TRBJ2-7; D is perhaps TRBD1 or TRBD2 (5 bases each). V was clipped by 4 bases and J by 2 bases, with 12 bases between them. CDR3 size: 14 residues. Germline loops: CDR1 MNHEY, CDR2 SMNVEV (reference sequence). DNA for the CDR3: TGTGCCAGCAGTTCTGGGGGAATTCCCTACGAGCAGTACTTC. As protein: CASSSGGIPYEQYF.

This clonotype came up a few times. J is TRBJ1-5 and V is TRBV19, with D possibly being TRBD1 (5 bases). CDR1 is LNHDA, CDR2 SQIVND, per germline (reference sequence). The CDR3 consists of 17 residues. Trimming cost V 0 bases and J 7 bases, with 19 bases left between them. The CDR3 DNA reads TGTGCCAGTAGTATAGACTCGTGGGAGGCCGGGGACCAGCCCCAGCATTTT. Translation gives CASSIDSWEAGDQPQHF.

The rearrangement links TRBV7-9 to TRBJ1-2; tentatively, D is TRBD1 (5 bases). CDR1 is SEHNR and CDR2 is FQNEAQ in the germline V gene (reference sequence). There are 16 residues in the CDR3. V shed 0 bases and J shed 2 bases, with 13 bases lying between them. The CDR3 sequence: CASSLAQGRGNYGYTF. DNA of the CDR3: TGTGCCAGCAGCTTAGCCCAGGGCCGCGGAAACTATGGCTACACCTTC.

This clonotype was counted only a few times. The CDR3 protein is CSAREMYSTEAFF. The CDR3 DNA sequence: TGCAGTGCTAGGGAGATGTACAGCACTGAAGCTTTCTTT. This chain joins TRBV20-1 and TRBJ1-1; D unclear. The germline V and J ends were trimmed by 3 bases and 4 bases, with 12 bases remaining between them. The V gene's germline CDR1 is DFQATT and CDR2 SNEGSKA (reference sequence). This CDR3 comprises 13 residues.

This sequence joins TRBV28 and TRBJ2-7; D gene uncertain. CDR1 MDHEN and CDR2 SYDVKM come from the germline V gene. V was pared by 5 bases and J by 4 bases, with 9 bases between. The CDR3 loop spans 12 amino acids. The CDR3 spells CASSVTKYEQYF. CDR3 nucleotides: TGTGCCAGCAGTGTCACCAAGTACGAGCAGTACTTC.

This clonotype was observed a handful of times. The chain carries TRBV19 and TRBJ1-1; TRBD1 agrees at 8 bases. The CDR3 is 15 amino acids. With 5 bases clipped from V and 6 bases from J, the junction kept 11 bases outside the gene matches. Germline V gives CDR1 LNHDA, CDR2 SQIVND (reference sequence). The CDR3 here is CASSGPGQGAAEAFF. The CDR3 DNA follows: TGTGCCAGTAGTGGCCCCGGGCAGGGGGCGGCTGAAGCTTTCTTT.

V gene TRBV2 combines with J gene TRBJ2-3; weak D call: TRBD2 (6 bases). With 6 bases removed from V and 5 bases from J, the gap between germline ends came to 18 bases. Germline V lookup: CDR1 SNHLY, CDR2 FYNNEI. CDR3 size: 15 residues. The CDR3 nucleotides are TGTGCCAGCAGGGAGGGACGTGCCCGGGTAGATACGCAGTATTTT. The encoded protein is CASREGRARVDTQYF.

The J gene is TRBJ1-1, the V gene TRBV6-2 or TRBV6-3; TRBD1 is a possible D gene (5 bases). The germline gives CDR1 MNHEY, CDR2 SVGEGT. The CDR3 totals 12 residues. The ends were cut back, 10 bases at V and 1 base at J, with 10 bases in the middle. The CDR3 here is CATRTGNTEAFF. The DNA for the CDR3 is TGTGCCACCCGTACAGGGAACACTGAAGCTTTCTTT.

The chain links TRBV11-3 to TRBJ2-1; no clear D. Between the trimmed V and J ends, which lost 7 bases and 4 bases, there was a span of 5 bases. Germline-derived CDR1 and CDR2 are SGHNT and YENEEA. The CDR3 totals 11 residues. CDR3 in amino acids: CASTSYNEQFF. The CDR3 DNA follows: TGTGCCAGCACCTCTTACAATGAGCAGTTCTTC.

The chain carries TRBV18 and TRBJ2-5; either TRBD1 or TRBD2 may fit D (5 bases each). V lost 7 bases and J 2 bases, leaving 5 bases between the germline ends. Germline assignment: CDR1 KGHSH and CDR2 LQKENI. The CDR3 length is 11 residues. The CDR3 is CASWGQETQYF. In nucleotides, the CDR3 is TGTGCCAGCTGGGGGCAAGAGACCCAGTACTTC.

This clonotype is a singleton in its sample. One end of the junction varies from germline; a read error may be responsible. This chain links TRBV6-1 with TRBJ1-1; no reliable D call. Germline V CDR1 and CDR2: MNHNS, SASEGT. The CDR3 covers 14 residues. The CDR3 protein is CASSEFGVPFEALF. CDR3 DNA: TGTGCCAGCAGTGAATTCGGAGTTCCTTTTGAAGCTCTCTTT.

This clonotype was detected a few times. This chain connects TRBV2 to TRBJ2-3, with D hard to call. This CDR3 contains 14 residues. Germline V lookup: CDR1 SNHLY, CDR2 FYNNEI. Trimming took off 6 bases at V and 0 bases at J, with 10 bases between the two ends. Here the CDR3 DNA reads TGTGCCAGCAGGAGCGATCCTAGCACAGATACGCAGTATTTT. It encodes CASRSDPSTDTQYF.

The chain links TRBV19 to TRBJ1-2; TRBD1 aligns across 8 bases. CDR3 length: 14 amino acids. The V gene's germline CDR1 is LNHDA and CDR2 SQIVND (reference sequence). Germline trimming cut 1 base from V and 7 bases from J; bases unmatched to any gene: 5. Here the CDR3 DNA reads TGTGCCAGTAGTATAGGTGTCGGACAGGGTGGCTACACCTTC. Encoded protein: CASSIGVGQGGYTF.

The chain is built from TRBV6-1 and TRBJ2-7, with 7 nucleotides matching TRBD1. This CDR3 has 13 amino acids. Germline V CDR1 and CDR2: MNHNS, SASEGT. V was pared by 6 bases and J by 3 bases, with 5 bases of the junction left unmatched. In DNA form, the CDR3 reads TGTGCCAGCAGACTGGACAGGTACTACGAGCAGTACTTC. Encoded protein: CASRLDRYYEQYF.

The V call is TRBV10-1, the J call TRBJ1-1; D ambiguous. CDR1 and CDR2 from the germline V gene are WNHNN and SYGVQD (reference sequence). V gave up 4 bases and J gave up 0 bases, with 6 bases separating them. This CDR3 comprises 13 residues. CDR3 loop: CASSVGLNTEAFF. The DNA of the CDR3 is TGCGCCAGCAGTGTTGGCCTGAACACTGAAGCTTTCTTT.

This clonotype was seen more than once but under ten times. This chain links TRBV20-1 with TRBJ1-6; TRBD1 might be the D (5 bases). The CDR3 is made up of 15 amino acids. Germline V gives CDR1 DFQATT, CDR2 SNEGSKA (reference sequence). V lost 6 bases and J lost 0, with 12 bases in between. CDR3 coding DNA: TGCAGTGCCCAACAGGATAGCTCCTATAATTCACCCCTCCACTTT. It is translated as CSAQQDSSYNSPLHF.

This clonotype has just a few counts. The DNA of the CDR3 is TGTGCCAGCAGCTTAACAGGGGAGAACACCGGGGAGCTGTTTTTT. Its translation is CASSLTGENTGELFF. This chain links TRBV7-3 with TRBJ2-2; TRBD1 is a possible D gene (5 bases). Trimming took off 0 bases at V and 1 base at J, with 6 bases between the two ends. CDR3 length: 15 residues. CDR1 and CDR2 (germline): SGHTA, FQGTGA.

This clonotype was counted a few times. The V gene is TRBV15, the J gene TRBJ2-3; D gene unclear. Trimming stripped 0 bases from V and 6 bases from J, with 7 bases between. CDR3 size: 13 residues. Per the germline V gene, CDR1 is LNHNV and CDR2 is YYDKDF (reference sequence). The CDR3 nucleotides read TGTGCCACCAGCAGAGATCTGGGGGATACGCAGTATTTT. Protein sequence: CATSRDLGDTQYF.

J is TRBJ1-2 and V is TRBV7-2; maybe TRBD1 (6 bases). The CDR3 length is 15 residues. The V and J ends lost 4 bases and 8 bases respectively, with 20 bases between them. The germline V gene has CDR1 SGHTA and CDR2 FQGNSA. CDR3 sequence (DNA): TGTGCCAGCAGCTCCTTAAGCCAGGGGTACAGGGGCTACACCTTC. This codes for CASSSLSQGYRGYTF.

This rearrangement joins TRBV11-2 to TRBJ2-1; D is possibly TRBD2 (6 bases). Germline V gene lookup returns CDR1 SGHAT and CDR2 FQNNGV. The CDR3 is made up of 14 amino acids. Trimming stripped 5 bases from V and 5 bases from J, with 13 bases between. In DNA form, the CDR3 reads TGTGCCAGCAGCCCCTCCGGGACTGACAATGAGCAGTTCTTC. Translation: CASSPSGTDNEQFF.

This chain's CDR3 is CASSAQSLGAGELFF. CDR3 coding DNA: TGTGCCAGCAGTGCCCAATCGTTAGGGGCCGGGGAGCTGTTTTTT. This chain joins TRBV2 and TRBJ2-2, with a tentative D call TRBD1 (5 bases). This CDR3 has 15 amino acids. V lost 4 bases, J lost 6 bases, and 15 bases lay in between. Per the germline V gene, CDR1 is SNHLY and CDR2 is FYNNEI.

The chain couples TRBV7-3 to TRBJ2-1; TRBD2 matches at 11 bases. The CDR3 length is 15 residues. The germline V gene has CDR1 SGHTA and CDR2 FQGTGA. Germline trimming cut 1 base from V and 9 bases from J; bases unmatched to any gene: 5. CDR3 DNA: TGTGCCAGCAGCTTAAAACTAGCGGGAGTCGGTGAGCAGTTCTTC. Protein product: CASSLKLAGVGEQFF.

The rearrangement links TRBV5-1 to TRBJ2-2; TRBD1 or TRBD2 may be the D gene (5 bases each). The CDR3 has 17 amino acids. Germline values: CDR1 SGHRS, CDR2 YFSETQ. V was trimmed by 1 base and J by 1 base, leaving 14 bases between them. The CDR3 DNA is TGCGCCAGCAGCTTGATGGGAGAGGGGAGGAACACCGGGGAGCTGTTTTTT. It is translated as CASSLMGEGRNTGELFF.

This clonotype has more than one count but fewer than ten. The chain links TRBV7-2 to TRBJ2-5; the D gene is possibly TRBD2 (6 bases). Trimming removed 4 bases at V and 5 bases at J, with 14 bases between. The CDR3 length is 14 residues. Germline CDR1 is SGHTA and CDR2 is FQGNSA. The CDR3 region has the DNA TGTGCCAGCAGCTCTTCTAGCGTCGGGGAGACCCAGTACTTC. Encoded protein: CASSSSSVGETQYF.

The chain employs TRBV24-1 and TRBJ2-5; D is unresolved. This CDR3 has 16 amino acids. The V gene lost 4 bases and the J gene lost 3 bases, with 17 bases spanning the gap. Germline V CDR1 and CDR2: KGHDR, SFDVKD. The CDR3 loop reads CATSDRHRTYEETQYF. In DNA form, the CDR3 reads TGTGCCACCAGTGACCGCCACCGGACGTATGAAGAGACCCAGTACTTC.

This clonotype has only a few counts. The rearrangement uses TRBV28 and TRBJ1-3; no firm D call. Trimming left V 7 bases short and J 4 bases short, with 14 bases between. The CDR3 consists of 14 residues. The germline CDR1 and CDR2 sequences are MDHEN and SYDVKM. The CDR3 here is CASTTPRGGNTIYF. The CDR3 region has the DNA TGTGCCAGCACCACCCCGCGCGGGGGAAACACCATATATTTT.

The V and J genes are TRBV4-3 and TRBJ1-2; D is unclear. Germline V gives CDR1 LGHNA, CDR2 YSLEER. The CDR3 totals 14 residues. V was shortened by 3 bases and J by 5 bases, with 13 bases between the two germline ends. In nucleotides, the CDR3 is TGCGCCAGCAGCCACAACGCGGGGAAATATGGCTACACCTTC. It is translated as CASSHNAGKYGYTF.

This clonotype has only a few counts. The J gene is TRBJ2-2, the V gene TRBV27; D unresolved. V dropped 4 bases and J dropped 2 bases, with 11 bases sitting between them. Germline assignment: CDR1 MNHEY and CDR2 SMNVEV (reference sequence). The CDR3 runs 15 residues. This chain's CDR3 is CASSYNSLNTGELFF. The CDR3 DNA reads as TGTGCCAGCAGTTATAACAGCCTAAACACCGGGGAGCTGTTTTTT.

In this sample, this clonotype turned up a few times. This chain links TRBV10-3 with TRBJ1-2, with 12 positions matching TRBD1. The CDR3 is 13 residues long. V dropped 8 bases and J dropped 8; count of bases not matched to a gene: 6. Germline loops: CDR1 ENHRY, CDR2 SYGVKD. CDR3 sequence reads: CAIGGQGAGGYTF. The CDR3 DNA is TGTGCCATCGGGGGACAGGGGGCGGGAGGCTACACCTTC.

The chain employs TRBV7-3 and TRBJ2-5, with D tentatively TRBD2 (6 bases). The CDR3 extends over 15 amino acids. CDR1 SGHTA and CDR2 FQGTGA come from the germline V gene. The V end lost 0 bases, the J end lost 4 bases, and 12 bases lay between the germline ends. The CDR3 loop reads CASSLTPGGGETQYF. The CDR3, as DNA: TGTGCCAGCAGCTTAACGCCCGGGGGTGGAGAGACCCAGTACTTC.

The rearrangement joins TRBV25-1 to TRBJ2-7; 7 bases map to TRBD1. CDR1 MGHDK and CDR2 SYGVNS come from the germline V gene. This CDR3 has 16 residues. V gave up 4 bases and J gave up 2 bases; unmatched junction bases: 11. The CDR3: CASSGLMGQPTYEQYF. The CDR3 region has the DNA TGTGCCAGCAGTGGACTCATGGGACAGCCTACCTACGAGCAGTACTTC.

This chain uses TRBV18 with TRBJ2-7, with 8 positions matching TRBD1. Trimming took 2 bases from V and 7 from J; bases not matched to a gene: 7. Germline V gene lookup returns CDR1 KGHSH and CDR2 LQKENI. The CDR3 is made up of 14 amino acids. The CDR3 DNA reads TGTGCCAGCTCACCAGCGGACAGGGAGAGTGAGCAGTACTTC. This encodes CASSPADRESEQYF.